The 8 T cell receptor beta chains listed next were all sequenced from one sample in a study of blood T cell repertoires in COVID-19. Assay used: immunoSEQ multiplex PCR; TCRdb lists only in-frame clones, some missing. The sample lists approximately 61,000 clones, approximately 84% occurring once. The sequenced sample consisted of peripheral blood. The source is a human donor in a cohort sampled during active COVID-19.

The chain recombines TRBV28 with TRBJ2-7; 9 bases agree with TRBD2. CDR1 and CDR2 from the germline V gene are MDHEN and SYDVKM. Trimming took 7 bases from V and 2 from J; bases not matched to a gene: 9. CDR3 length: 15 amino acids. The CDR3 sequence is CASTKGASGTYEQYF. CDR3 DNA: TGTGCCAGCACCAAGGGGGCTAGCGGGACCTACGAGCAGTACTTC.

The chain uses TRBV18 and TRBJ2-5; TRBD2 might be the D (6 bases). The CDR3 is made up of 14 amino acids. V lost 6 bases and J lost 4, with 15 bases in between. Looked up from germline, CDR1 is KGHSH and CDR2 is LQKENI. CDR3 sequence (DNA): TGTGCCAGCTCCCCGCTGGGGGGAGGAGAGACCCAGTACTTC. Translated, it gives CASSPLGGGETQYF. The full variable domain, completed using reference TRBV18 and TRBJ2-5, is NAGVMQNPRHLVRRRGQEARLRCSPMKGHSHVYWYRQLPEEGLKFMVYLQKENIIDESGMPKERFSAEFPKEGPSILRIQQVVRGDSAAYFCASSPLGGGETQYFGPGTRLLVL.

The rearrangement joins TRBV4-1 to TRBJ2-7, with a possible D match to TRBD1 (5 bases). The CDR3 has 14 residues. Germline loops: CDR1 MGHRA, CDR2 YSYEKL. The germline V and J ends were trimmed by 5 bases and 5 bases, with 16 bases remaining between them. The CDR3 coding sequence is TGCGCCAGCAGCGAGGCTAAGGGGTACCACGAGCAGTACTTC. As protein: CASSEAKGYHEQYF.

CDR3 sequence (DNA): TGTGCCAGCAGCTTGACAGGGAATCGCGCAGATACGCAGTATTTT. This gives the protein CASSLTGNRADTQYF. The chain carries TRBV6-5 and TRBJ2-3; 7 nucleotides agree with TRBD1. The J segment lost 4 bases and the V segment lost 6 bases, leaving 10 bases of the junction unmatched. The CDR3 runs to 15 residues. The germline gives CDR1 MNHEY, CDR2 SVGAGI.

This sequence joins TRBV7-9 and TRBJ2-2; 8 bases fit TRBD2. CDR3 length: 16 residues. Germline trimming cut 5 bases from V and 3 bases from J; bases unmatched to any gene: 8. CDR1 and CDR2 from the germline V gene are SEHNR and FQNEAQ (reference sequence). CDR3 in amino acids: CASSLKREIHTGELFF. The CDR3 DNA reads as TGTGCCAGCAGCCTAAAGCGGGAGATCCACACCGGGGAGCTGTTTTTT.

V is TRBV19 and J is TRBJ2-1, with 7 bases aligning to TRBD1. V lost 1 base, J lost 2 bases, and 5 bases stayed unmatched. This CDR3 contains 16 residues. CDR1 is LNHDA and CDR2 is SQIVND in the germline V gene (reference sequence). This chain's CDR3 is CASSIGSRGPYNEQFF. In DNA form, the CDR3 reads TGTGCCAGTAGTATAGGGTCTAGGGGGCCCTACAATGAGCAGTTCTTC.

The rearrangement uses TRBV10-3 and TRBJ1-5; 8 bases align to TRBD1. This CDR3 comprises 14 residues. Unmatched junction bases numbered 12, after V lost 8 bases and J lost 9 bases. Germline CDR1 and CDR2: ENHRY and SYGVKD. The CDR3 DNA reads as TGTGCCATCTCGACTGGGACAGGCGTTGGGCCCCAGCATTTT. Protein: CAISTGTGVGPQHF.

This clone came up once. V and J are TRBV2 and TRBJ1-1; TRBD1 might be the D (5 bases). The CDR3 runs 13 residues. CDR1 is SNHLY and CDR2 is FYNNEI in the germline V gene. Between the trimmed V and J ends, which lost 8 bases and 6 bases, there was a span of 16 bases. The CDR3 here is CASSPGWEAEAFF. CDR3 DNA sequence: TGTGCCAGCTCCCCAGGGTGGGAGGCTGAAGCTTTCTTT.